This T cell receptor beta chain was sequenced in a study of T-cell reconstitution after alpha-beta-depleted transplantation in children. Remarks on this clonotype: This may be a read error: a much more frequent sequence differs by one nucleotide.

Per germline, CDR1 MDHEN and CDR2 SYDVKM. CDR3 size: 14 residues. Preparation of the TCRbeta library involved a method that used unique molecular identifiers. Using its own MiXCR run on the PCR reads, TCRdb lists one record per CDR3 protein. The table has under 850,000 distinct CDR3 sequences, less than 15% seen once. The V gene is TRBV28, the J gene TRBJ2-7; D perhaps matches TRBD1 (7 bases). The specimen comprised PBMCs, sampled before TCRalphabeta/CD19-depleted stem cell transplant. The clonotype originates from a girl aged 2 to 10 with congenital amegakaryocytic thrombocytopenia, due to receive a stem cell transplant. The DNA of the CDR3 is TGTGCCAGCAGCGCGGGACAGTTCTCCTACGAGCATTACTTC. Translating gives CASSAGQFSYEHYF.